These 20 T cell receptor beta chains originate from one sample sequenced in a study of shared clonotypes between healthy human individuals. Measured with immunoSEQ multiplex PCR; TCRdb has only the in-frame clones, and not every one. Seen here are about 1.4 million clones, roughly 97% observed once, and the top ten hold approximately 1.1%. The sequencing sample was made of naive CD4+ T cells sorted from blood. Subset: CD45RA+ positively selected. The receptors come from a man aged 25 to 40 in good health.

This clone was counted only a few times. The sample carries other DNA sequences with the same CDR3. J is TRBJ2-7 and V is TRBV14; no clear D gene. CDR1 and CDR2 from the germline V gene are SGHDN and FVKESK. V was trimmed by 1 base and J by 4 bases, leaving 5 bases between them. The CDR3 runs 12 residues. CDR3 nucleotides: TGTGCCAGCAGCCAAGTGAGATACGAGCAGTACTTC. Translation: CASSQVRYEQYF.

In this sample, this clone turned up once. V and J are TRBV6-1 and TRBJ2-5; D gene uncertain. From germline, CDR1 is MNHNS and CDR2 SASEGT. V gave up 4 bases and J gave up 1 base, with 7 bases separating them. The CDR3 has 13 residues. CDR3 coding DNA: TGTGCCAGCAGTGTTACGGGCCAAGAGACCCAGTACTTC. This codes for CASSVTGQETQYF.

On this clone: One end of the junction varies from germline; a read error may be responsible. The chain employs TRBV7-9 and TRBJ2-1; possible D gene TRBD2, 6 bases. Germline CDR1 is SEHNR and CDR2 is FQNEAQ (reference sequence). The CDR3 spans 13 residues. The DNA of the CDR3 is TGTGCCAGCAGCTTAGTGGGCCGCGACGGGAGTGTCTTC. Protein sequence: CASSLVGRDGSVF.

Here the CDR3 DNA reads TGCGCCAGCAGCCTCGGGACTAGCGACCTTTACGAGCAGTACTTC. This codes for CASSLGTSDLYEQYF. This chain joins TRBV5-1 and TRBJ2-7, with 10 bases lining up with TRBD2. The junction had 8 bases not matched to a gene; V was cut back by 4 bases and J by 4 bases. Germline V gene data show CDR1 as SGHRS and CDR2 as YFSETQ. CDR3 length: 15 amino acids.

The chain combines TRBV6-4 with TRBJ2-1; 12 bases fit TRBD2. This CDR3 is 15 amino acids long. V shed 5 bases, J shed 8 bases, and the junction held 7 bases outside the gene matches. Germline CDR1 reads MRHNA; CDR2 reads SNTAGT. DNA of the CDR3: TGTGCCAGCAGTCTAGCGGGAGGGCCTTTCGATGAGCAGTTCTTC. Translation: CASSLAGGPFDEQFF.

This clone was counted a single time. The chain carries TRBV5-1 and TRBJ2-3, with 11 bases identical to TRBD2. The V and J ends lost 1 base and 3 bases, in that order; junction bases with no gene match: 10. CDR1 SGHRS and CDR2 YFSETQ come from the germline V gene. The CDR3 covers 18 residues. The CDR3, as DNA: TGCGCCAGCAGCTTGACTCTAGCGGGAGGAGGAGAGACAGATACGCAGTATTTT. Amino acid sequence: CASSLTLAGGGETDTQYF.

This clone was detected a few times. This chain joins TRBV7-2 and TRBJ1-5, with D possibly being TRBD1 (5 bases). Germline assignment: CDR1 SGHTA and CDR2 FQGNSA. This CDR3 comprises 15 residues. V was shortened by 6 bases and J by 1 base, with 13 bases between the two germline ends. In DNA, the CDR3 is TGTGCCAGCAGGGAGGGACCGCCGAGCAATCAGCCCCAGCATTTT. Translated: CASREGPPSNQPQHF.

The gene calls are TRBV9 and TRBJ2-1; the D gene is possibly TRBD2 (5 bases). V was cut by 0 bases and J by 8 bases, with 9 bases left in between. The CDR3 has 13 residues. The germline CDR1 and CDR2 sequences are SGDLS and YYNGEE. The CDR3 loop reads CASSVVARDEQFF. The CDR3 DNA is TGTGCCAGCAGCGTAGTAGCGAGGGATGAGCAGTTCTTC.

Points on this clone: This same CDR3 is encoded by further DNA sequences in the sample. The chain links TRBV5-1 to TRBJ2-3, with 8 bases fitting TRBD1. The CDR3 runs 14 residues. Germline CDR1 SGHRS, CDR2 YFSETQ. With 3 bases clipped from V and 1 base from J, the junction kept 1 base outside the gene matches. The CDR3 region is CASSSGQGTDTQYF. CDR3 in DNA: TGCGCCAGCAGCTCGGGACAGGGCACAGATACGCAGTATTTT.

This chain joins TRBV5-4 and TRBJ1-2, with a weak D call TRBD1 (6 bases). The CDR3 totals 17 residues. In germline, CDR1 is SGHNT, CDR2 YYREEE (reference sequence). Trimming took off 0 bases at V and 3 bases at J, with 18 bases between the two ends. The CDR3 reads CASSLGPFGQLHYGYTF. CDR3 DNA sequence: TGTGCCAGCAGCTTGGGACCTTTCGGACAGTTGCACTATGGCTACACCTTC.

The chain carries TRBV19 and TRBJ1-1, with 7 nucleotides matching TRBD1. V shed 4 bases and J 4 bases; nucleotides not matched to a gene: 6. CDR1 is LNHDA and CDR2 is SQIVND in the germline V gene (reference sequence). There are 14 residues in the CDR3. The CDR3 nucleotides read TGTGCCAGTAGTAACAGGGGACGAGGCACTGAAGCTTTCTTT. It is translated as CASSNRGRGTEAFF.

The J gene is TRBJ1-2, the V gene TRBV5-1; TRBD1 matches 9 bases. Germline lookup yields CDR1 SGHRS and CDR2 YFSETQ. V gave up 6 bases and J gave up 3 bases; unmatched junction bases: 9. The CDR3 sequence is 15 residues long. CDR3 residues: CASTYAGTGHYGYTF. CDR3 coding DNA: TGCGCCAGCACCTATGCCGGGACAGGGCACTATGGCTACACCTTC.

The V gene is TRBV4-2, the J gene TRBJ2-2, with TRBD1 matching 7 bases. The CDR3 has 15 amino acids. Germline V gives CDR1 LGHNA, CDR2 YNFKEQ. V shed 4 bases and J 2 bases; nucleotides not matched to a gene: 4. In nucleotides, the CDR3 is TGTGCCAGCAGCCTAGACAGGGTTAACACCGGGGAGCTGTTTTTT. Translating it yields CASSLDRVNTGELFF.

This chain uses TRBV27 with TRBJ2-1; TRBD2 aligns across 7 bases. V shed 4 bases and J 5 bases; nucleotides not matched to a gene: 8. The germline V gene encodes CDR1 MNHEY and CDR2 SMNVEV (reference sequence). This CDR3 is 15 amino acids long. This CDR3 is CASSSLTSTDNEQFF. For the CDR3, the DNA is TGTGCCAGCAGTTCCCTGACTAGCACTGACAATGAGCAGTTCTTC.

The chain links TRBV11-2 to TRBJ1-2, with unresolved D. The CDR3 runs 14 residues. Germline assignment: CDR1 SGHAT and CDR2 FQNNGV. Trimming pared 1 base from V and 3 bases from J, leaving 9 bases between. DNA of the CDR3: TGTGCCAGCAGCTTAGCTTATCGGGACTATGGCTACACCTTC. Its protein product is CASSLAYRDYGYTF.

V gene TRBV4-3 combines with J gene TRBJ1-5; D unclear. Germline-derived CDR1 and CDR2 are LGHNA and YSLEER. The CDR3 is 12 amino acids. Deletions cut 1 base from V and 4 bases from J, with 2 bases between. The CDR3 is CASSQGNQPQHF. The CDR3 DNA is TGCGCCAGCAGCCAAGGGAATCAGCCCCAGCATTTT.

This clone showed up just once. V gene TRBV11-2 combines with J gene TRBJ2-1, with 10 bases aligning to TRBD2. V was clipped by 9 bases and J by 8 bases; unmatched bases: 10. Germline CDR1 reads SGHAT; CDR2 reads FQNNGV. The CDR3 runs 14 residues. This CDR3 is CASLSGTSVHEQFF. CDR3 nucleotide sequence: TGTGCCAGTCTATCCGGGACTAGCGTCCATGAGCAGTTCTTC.

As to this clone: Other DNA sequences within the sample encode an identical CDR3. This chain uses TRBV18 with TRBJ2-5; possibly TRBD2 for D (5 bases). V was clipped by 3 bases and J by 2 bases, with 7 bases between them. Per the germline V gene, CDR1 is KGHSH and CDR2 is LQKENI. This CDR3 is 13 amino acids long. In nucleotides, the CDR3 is TGTGCCAGCTCACCCCGGGAACAAGAGACCCAGTACTTC. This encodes CASSPREQETQYF.

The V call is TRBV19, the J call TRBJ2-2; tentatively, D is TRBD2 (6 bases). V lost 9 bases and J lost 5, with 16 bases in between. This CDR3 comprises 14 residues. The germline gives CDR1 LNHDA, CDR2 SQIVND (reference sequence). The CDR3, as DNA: TGTGCCAGGGGGCCGTCCGGGAGTACCGGGGAGCTGTTTTTT. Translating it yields CARGPSGSTGELFF.

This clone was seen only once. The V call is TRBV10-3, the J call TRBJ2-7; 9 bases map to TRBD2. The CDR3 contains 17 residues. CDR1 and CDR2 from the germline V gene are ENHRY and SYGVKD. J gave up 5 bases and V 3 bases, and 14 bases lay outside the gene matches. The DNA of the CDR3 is TGTGCCATCAGTGACCCCGCGGGGGGGGACAAGCTCGACGAGCAGTACTTC. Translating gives CAISDPAGGDKLDEQYF.